The clone carrying this TCR beta chain has at least ten counts. The antigen is not known. TCRdb itself ran the RT-PCR reads through MiXCR, one entry per CDR3 protein. The repertoire holds around 250,000 distinct CDR3 sequences, with 12% as singletons. This specimen belongs to a study of response to subunit inactivated influenza vaccine. Study-level results: Authors suggested that a seasonal influenza vaccination recruits few new T cells each time.

V lost 0 bases and J 7 bases, leaving 10 bases between the germline ends. The length of the CDR3 is 13 residues. Sequencing used non-naive T cells sorted from PBMCs, obtained approximately 15 days before vaccination. This sequence joins TRBV12-3 or TRBV12-4 and TRBJ2-7, with D tentatively TRBD2 (5 bases). This receptor was identified in a man aged 50 to 60 who received an inactivated influenza vaccine. The CDR3 DNA reads TGTGCCAGCAGTTTAGCGGGGAGAGGGGAGCAGTACTTC. Protein product: CASSLAGRGEQYF.